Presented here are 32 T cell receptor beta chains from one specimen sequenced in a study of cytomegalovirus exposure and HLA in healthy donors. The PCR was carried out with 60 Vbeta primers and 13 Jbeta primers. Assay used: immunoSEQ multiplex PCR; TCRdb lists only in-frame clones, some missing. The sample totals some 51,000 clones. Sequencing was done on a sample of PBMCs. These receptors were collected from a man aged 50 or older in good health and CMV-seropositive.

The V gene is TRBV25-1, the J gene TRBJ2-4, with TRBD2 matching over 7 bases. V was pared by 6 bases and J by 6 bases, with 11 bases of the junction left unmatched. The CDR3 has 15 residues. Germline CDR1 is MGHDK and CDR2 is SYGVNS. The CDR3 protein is CASSSTRWEGNIQYF. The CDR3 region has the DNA TGTGCCAGCAGCTCAACACGGTGGGAGGGAAACATTCAGTACTTC.

CDR3 protein: CAWSGGINEQYF. DNA for the CDR3: TGTGCCTGGAGTGGAGGGATAAACGAGCAGTACTTC. The rearrangement joins TRBV30 to TRBJ2-7, with TRBD2 as a possible D gene (5 bases). Germline CDR1 GTSNPN, CDR2 SVGIG (reference sequence). Between the trimmed V and J ends, which lost 1 base and 5 bases, there was a span of 9 bases. This CDR3 contains 12 residues.

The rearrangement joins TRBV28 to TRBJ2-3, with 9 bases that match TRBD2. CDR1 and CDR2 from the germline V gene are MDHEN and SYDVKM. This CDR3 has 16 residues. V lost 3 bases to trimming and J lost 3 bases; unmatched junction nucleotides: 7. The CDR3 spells CASSFGGTSPTDTQYF. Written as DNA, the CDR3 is TGTGCCAGCAGTTTCGGAGGGACTAGCCCGACAGATACGCAGTATTTT. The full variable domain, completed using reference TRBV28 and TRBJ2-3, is DVKVTQSSRYLVKRTGEKVFLECVQDMDHENMFWYRQDPGLGLRLIYFSYDVKMKEKGDIPEGYSVSREKKERFSLILESASTNQTSMYLCASSFGGTSPTDTQYFGPGTRLTVL.

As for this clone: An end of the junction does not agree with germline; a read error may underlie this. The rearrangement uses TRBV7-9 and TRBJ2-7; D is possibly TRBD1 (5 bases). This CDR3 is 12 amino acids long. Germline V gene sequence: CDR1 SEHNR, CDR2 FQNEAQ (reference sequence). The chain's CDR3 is CASRLDSYEQYF. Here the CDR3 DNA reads TGTGCCAGCAGATTAGACAGCTACGAGCAGTACTTC.

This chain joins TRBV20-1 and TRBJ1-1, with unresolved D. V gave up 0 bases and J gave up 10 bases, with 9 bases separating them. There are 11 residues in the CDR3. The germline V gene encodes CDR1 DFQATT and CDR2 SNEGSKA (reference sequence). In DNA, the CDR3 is TGCAGTGCTAGAGATCGAGGGAGAGCTTTCTTT. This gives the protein CSARDRGRAFF.

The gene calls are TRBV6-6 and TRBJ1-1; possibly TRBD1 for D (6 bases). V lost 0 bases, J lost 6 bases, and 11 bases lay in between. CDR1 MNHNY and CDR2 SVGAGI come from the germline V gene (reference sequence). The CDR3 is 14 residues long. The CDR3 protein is CASSYSAQGAEAFF. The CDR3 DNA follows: TGTGCCAGCAGTTACTCGGCACAGGGTGCTGAAGCTTTCTTT.

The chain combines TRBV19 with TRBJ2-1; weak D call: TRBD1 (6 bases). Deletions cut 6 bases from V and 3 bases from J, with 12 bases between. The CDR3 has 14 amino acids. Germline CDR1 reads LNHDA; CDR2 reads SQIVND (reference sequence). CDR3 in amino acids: CASSGQSLYNEQFF. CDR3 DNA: TGTGCCAGTAGCGGACAGTCGCTCTACAATGAGCAGTTCTTC.

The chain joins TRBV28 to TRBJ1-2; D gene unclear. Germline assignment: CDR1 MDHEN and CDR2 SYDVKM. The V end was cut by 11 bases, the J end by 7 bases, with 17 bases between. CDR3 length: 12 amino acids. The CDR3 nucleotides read TGTGCCGCCTCCACCGGGATCCCTGGCTACACCTTC. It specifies CAASTGIPGYTF.

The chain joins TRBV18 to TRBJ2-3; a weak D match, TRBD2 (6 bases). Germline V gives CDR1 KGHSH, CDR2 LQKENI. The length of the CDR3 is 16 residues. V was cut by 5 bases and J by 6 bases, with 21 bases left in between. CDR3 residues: CASSIKLALAEDTQYF. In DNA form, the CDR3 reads TGTGCCAGCTCAATAAAACTAGCCCTGGCGGAGGATACGCAGTATTTT.

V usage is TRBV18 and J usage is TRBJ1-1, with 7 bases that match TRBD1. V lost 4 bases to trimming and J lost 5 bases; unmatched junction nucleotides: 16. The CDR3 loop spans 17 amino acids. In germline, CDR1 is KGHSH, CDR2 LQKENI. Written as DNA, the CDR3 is TGTGCCAGCTCACAGCGGGACAGTATCGGCGGGGGGACTGAAGCTTTCTTT. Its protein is CASSQRDSIGGGTEAFF.

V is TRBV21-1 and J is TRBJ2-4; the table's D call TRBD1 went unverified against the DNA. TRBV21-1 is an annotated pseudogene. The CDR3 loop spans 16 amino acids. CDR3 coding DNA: TGTGCCAGCAGCAAAGGGAAAGGGGGTCCCAAAAACATTCAGTACTTC. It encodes CASSKGKGGPKNIQYF.

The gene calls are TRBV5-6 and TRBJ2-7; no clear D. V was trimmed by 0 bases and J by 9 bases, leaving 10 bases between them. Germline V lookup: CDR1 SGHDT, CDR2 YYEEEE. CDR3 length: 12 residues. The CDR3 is CASSLDAGRQYF. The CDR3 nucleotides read TGTGCCAGCAGCTTGGATGCAGGAAGGCAGTACTTC.

As DNA, the CDR3 is TGTGCCAGCAGCCAAGAATGGGACAGGGGCCTTGGCTACACCTTC. Translation gives CASSQEWDRGLGYTF. V and J are TRBV4-2 and TRBJ1-2; 10 bases match TRBD1. This CDR3 is built from 15 residues. V gave up 0 bases and J gave up 7 bases; unmatched junction bases: 5. Germline CDR1 reads LGHNA; CDR2 reads YNFKEQ.

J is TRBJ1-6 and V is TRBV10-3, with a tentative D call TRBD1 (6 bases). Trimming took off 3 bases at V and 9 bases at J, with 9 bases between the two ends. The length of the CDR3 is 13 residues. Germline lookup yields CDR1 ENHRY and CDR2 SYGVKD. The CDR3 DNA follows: TGTGCCATCAGTGACAGGGACACTTCACCCCTCCACTTT. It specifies CAISDRDTSPLHF.

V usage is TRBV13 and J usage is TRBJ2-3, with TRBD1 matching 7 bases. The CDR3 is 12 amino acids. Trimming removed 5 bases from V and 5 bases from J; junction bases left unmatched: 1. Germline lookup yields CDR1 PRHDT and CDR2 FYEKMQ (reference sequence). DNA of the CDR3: TGTGCCAGCAGCCACAGGGGAGATACGCAGTATTTT. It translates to CASSHRGDTQYF.

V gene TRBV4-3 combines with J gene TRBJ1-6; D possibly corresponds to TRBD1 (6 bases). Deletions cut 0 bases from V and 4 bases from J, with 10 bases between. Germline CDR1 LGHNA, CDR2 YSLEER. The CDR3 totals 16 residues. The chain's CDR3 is CASSQEGAGYNSPLHF. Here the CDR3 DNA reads TGCGCCAGCAGCCAAGAGGGGGCTGGGTATAATTCACCCCTCCACTTT.

The CDR3 coding sequence is TGTGCCAGCAGAGATACAGGGGGCCCCAATCAGCCCCAGCATTTT. It specifies CASRDTGGPNQPQHF. This rearrangement joins TRBV7-2 to TRBJ1-5; 9 bases match TRBD1. Trimming took 6 bases from V and 3 from J; bases not matched to a gene: 6. CDR3 length equals 15 residues. Germline V gene lookup returns CDR1 SGHTA and CDR2 FQGNSA.

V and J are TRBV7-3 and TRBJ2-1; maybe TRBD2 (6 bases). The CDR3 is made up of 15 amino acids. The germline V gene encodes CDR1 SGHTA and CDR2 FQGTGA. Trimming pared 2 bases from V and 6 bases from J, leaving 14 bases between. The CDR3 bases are TGTGCCAGCAGCTTAGTCCGGGGAGGCGGCAATGAGCAGTTCTTC. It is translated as CASSLVRGGGNEQFF.

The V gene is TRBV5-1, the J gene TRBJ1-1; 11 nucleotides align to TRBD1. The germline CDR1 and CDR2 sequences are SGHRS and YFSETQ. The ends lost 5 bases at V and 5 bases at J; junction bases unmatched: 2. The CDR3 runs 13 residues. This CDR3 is CASRGQGATEAFF. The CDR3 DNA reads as TGCGCCAGCAGAGGACAGGGGGCGACTGAAGCTTTCTTT.

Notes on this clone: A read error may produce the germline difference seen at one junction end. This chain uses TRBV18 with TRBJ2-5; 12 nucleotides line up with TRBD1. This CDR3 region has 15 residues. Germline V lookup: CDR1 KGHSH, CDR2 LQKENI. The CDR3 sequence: CASSRGTGGEENQYF. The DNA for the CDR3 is TGTGCCAGCTCACGGGGGACAGGGGGCGAAGAGAACCAGTACTTC.

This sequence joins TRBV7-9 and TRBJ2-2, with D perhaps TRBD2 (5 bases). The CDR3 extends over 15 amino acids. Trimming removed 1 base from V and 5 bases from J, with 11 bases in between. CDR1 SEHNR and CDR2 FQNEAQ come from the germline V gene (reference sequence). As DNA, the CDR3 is TGTGCCAGCAGCTTAGGAAGGACGGGGACCGGGGAGCTGTTTTTT. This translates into CASSLGRTGTGELFF.

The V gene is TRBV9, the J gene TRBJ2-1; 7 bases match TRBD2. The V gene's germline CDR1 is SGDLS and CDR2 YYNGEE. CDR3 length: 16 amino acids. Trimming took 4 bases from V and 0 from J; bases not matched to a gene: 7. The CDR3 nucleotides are TGTGCCAGCAGCCCCGGGGGGTTAAACTCCTACAATGAGCAGTTCTTC. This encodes CASSPGGLNSYNEQFF.

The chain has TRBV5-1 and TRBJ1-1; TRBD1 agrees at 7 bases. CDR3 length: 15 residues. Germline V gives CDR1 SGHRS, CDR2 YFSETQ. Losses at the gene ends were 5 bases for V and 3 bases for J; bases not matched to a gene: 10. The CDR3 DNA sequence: TGCGCCAGCAGACCGGAGACAGGGTGGGACACTGAAGCTTTCTTT. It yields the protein CASRPETGWDTEAFF.

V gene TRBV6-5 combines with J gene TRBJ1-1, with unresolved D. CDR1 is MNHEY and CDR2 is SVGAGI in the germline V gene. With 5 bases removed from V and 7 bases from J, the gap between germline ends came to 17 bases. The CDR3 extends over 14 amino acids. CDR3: CASSRPDVSVEAFF. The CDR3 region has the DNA TGTGCCAGCAGTCGCCCGGATGTCAGCGTTGAAGCTTTCTTT.

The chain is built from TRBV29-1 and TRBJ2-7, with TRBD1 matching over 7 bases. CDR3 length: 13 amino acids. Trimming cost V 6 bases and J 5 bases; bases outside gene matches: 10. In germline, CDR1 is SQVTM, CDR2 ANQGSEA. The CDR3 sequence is CSVSSTTGDEQYF. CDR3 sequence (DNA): TGCAGCGTGTCGTCGACTACAGGGGACGAGCAGTACTTC.

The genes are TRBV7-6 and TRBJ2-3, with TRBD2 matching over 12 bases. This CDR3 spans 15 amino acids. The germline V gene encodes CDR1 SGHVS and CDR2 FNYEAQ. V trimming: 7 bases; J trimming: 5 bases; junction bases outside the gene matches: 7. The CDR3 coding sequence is TGTGCCAGCACCCTAGCGGGAGGGCGGGGAGATACGCAGTATTTT. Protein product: CASTLAGGRGDTQYF.

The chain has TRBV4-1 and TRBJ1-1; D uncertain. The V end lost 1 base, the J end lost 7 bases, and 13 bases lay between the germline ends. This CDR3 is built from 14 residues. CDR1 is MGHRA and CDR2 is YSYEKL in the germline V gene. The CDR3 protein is CASSQAGGDSEAFF. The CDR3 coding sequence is TGCGCCAGCAGCCAAGCAGGCGGGGATAGTGAAGCTTTCTTT.

CDR3 amino acids: CASSPLAGGAYEQYF. The CDR3 DNA reads TGTGCCAGCAGTCCCCTAGCGGGGGGCGCCTACGAGCAGTACTTC. The chain carries TRBV27 and TRBJ2-7, with 11 bases matching TRBD2. The CDR3 extends over 15 amino acids. Trimming cost V 5 bases and J 2 bases; bases outside gene matches: 5. Germline loops: CDR1 MNHEY, CDR2 SMNVEV (reference sequence).

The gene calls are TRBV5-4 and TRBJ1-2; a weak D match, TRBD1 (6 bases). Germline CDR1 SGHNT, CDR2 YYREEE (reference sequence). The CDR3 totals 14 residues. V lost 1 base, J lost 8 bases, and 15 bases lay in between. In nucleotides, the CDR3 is TGTGCCAGCAGCTTGCAACAGGGCCTCGGAGGCTACACCTTC. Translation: CASSLQQGLGGYTF.

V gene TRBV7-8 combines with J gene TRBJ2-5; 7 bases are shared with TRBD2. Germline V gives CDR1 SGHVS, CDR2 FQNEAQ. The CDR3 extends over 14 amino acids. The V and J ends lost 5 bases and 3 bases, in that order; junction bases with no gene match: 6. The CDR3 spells CASSISGWKETQYF. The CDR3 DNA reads TGTGCCAGCAGCATTAGCGGGTGGAAAGAGACCCAGTACTTC.

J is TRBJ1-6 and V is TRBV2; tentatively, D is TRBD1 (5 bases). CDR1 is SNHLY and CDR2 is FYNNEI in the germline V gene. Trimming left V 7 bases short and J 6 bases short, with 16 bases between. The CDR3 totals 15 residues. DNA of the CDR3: TGTGCCAGCACCCTAGAGGCAGGGTCTAATTCACCCCTCCACTTT. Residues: CASTLEAGSNSPLHF.

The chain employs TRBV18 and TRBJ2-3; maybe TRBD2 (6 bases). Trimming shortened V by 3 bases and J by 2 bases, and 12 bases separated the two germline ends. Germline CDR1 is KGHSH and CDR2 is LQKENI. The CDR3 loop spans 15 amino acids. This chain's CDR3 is CASSPPGGVTDTQYF. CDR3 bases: TGTGCCAGCTCACCTCCGGGCGGGGTCACAGATACGCAGTATTTT.